A single count supports the clone carrying this T cell receptor (beta chain). This specimen belongs to a study of technical replicates of blood from a handful of donors. Sequenced by immunoSEQ multiplex PCR; TCRdb stores in-frame clones only, minus some. The sample contains 50,000 to 60,000 clones, approximately 94% of which appear only once. Per germline, CDR1 LNHNV and CDR2 YYDKDF (reference sequence). The CDR3 totals 18 residues. V shed 5 bases and J shed 0 bases, with 20 bases lying between them. This chain joins TRBV15 and TRBJ2-1; D gene uncertain. This TCR was sampled from a human donor in good health. Some clones in this sample may be carry-over from other donors' samples. Source material: PBMCs. The chain's CDR3 is CATSPVVVRPSSYNEQFF. CDR3 bases: TGTGCCACCAGCCCGGTTGTGGTTCGACCTAGCTCCTACAATGAGCAGTTCTTC.